This T cell receptor beta chain appears in the sequencing data of a study of T-cell reconstitution after alpha-beta-depleted transplantation in children. This clonotype was seen ten or more times. Construction of the TCRbeta library involved unique molecular identifiers. TCRdb reprocessed the PCR reads with MiXCR, giving one entry per CDR3 protein. This table holds 550,000 to 800,000 distinct CDR3 sequences, around 13% found once. V lost 3 bases to trimming and J lost 4 bases, with 0 bases between them. Germline V CDR1 and CDR2: ENHRY, SYGVKD. CDR3 length: 11 residues. Sequenced material: PBMCs, taken before TCRalphabeta/CD19-depleted stem cell transplant. The TCR comes from a girl aged 2-10 years with congenital amegakaryocytic thrombocytopenia, due to receive a stem cell transplant. The chain carries TRBV10-3 and TRBJ2-2; no firm D call. CDR3 sequence: CAISDTGELFF. The CDR3 coding sequence is TGTGCCATCAGTGACACCGGGGAGCTGTTTTTT.